The rows below give T cell receptor beta chains drawn from one sample of a study of neurological immune-mediated disorders. From the 5' RACE reads, TCRdb called clonotypes with MiXCR, one entry per CDR3 protein. Among roughly 89,000 distinct CDR3 sequences listed, 2.6% were seen once. The sample taken for sequencing was PBMCs. The source is a woman in her 30s with multiple sclerosis. Both conserved end residues are part of each CDR3. Fields, in order: J gene, D gene, clone size, V gene, CDR3 protein, CDR3 DNA. D genes are given only for firm matches. Size is omitted from some rows. Given values are once, few, many or a class for expanded clones.

>TRBJ2-1|.|many|TRBV10-3
CAISSAGFNGEQFF
TGTGCCATCAGTTCCGCGGGATTCAATGGTGAGCAGTTCTTC
>TRBJ2-7|.|many|TRBV15
CATSRDEGHTEYF
TGTGCCACCAGCAGAGATGAGGGCCATACGGAGTACTTC
>TRBJ2-1|.|many|TRBV27
CASSDLNLNEQFF
TGTGCCAGCAGTGATCTCAATTTGAATGAGCAGTTCTTC
>TRBJ2-7|.|many|TRBV5-1
CASSAESGSSYEQYF
TGCGCCAGCAGCGCCGAATCAGGGAGCTCCTACGAGCAGTACTTC
>TRBJ1-2|.|many|TRBV27
CASSLNGSPYGYTF
TGTGCCAGCAGTTTAAATGGCTCCCCATATGGCTACACCTTC
>TRBJ1-4|TRBD1|many|TRBV20-1
CSARLFGTGPEKLFF
TGCAGTGCTAGGTTGTTTGGGACAGGGCCTGAAAAACTGTTTTTT
>TRBJ2-7|TRBD1|many|TRBV5-1
CASSLLEGAHEQYF
TGCGCCAGCAGCTTGCTTGAGGGGGCCCACGAGCAGTACTTC
>TRBJ2-1|.|few|TRBV6-6
CASRRRDEQFF
TGTGCCAGCCGAAGGAGGGATGAGCAGTTCTTC
>TRBJ2-7|TRBD2|.|TRBV29-1
CSVGKRGYEQYF
TGCAGCGTTGGCAAGCGGGGCTACGAGCAGTACTTC
>TRBJ2-1|.|many|TRBV5-1
CASSLTPGPDYNEQFF
TGCGCCAGCAGCTTAACACCGGGACCTGACTACAATGAGCAGTTCTTC
>TRBJ2-7|.|many|TRBV28
CASSLGTSYEQYF
TGTGCCAGCAGTTTAGGGACTTCCTACGAGCAGTACTTC
>TRBJ2-1|.|many|TRBV20-1
CSASNVADDNNEQFF
TGCAGTGCTAGTAACGTAGCGGATGATAACAATGAGCAGTTCTTC
>TRBJ2-1|TRBD1|many|TRBV6-5
CASSYGGTGGNEQFF
TGTGCCAGCAGTTATGGCGGGACAGGGGGCAATGAGCAGTTCTTC
>TRBJ2-4|.|many|TRBV5-5
CASSSLVGKNIQYF
TGTGCCAGCAGCTCCCTAGTTGGGAAAAACATTCAGTACTTC
>TRBJ2-3|.|many|TRBV4-3
CASSQGGSGPDTQYF
TGCGCCAGCAGCCAAGGGGGTAGCGGTCCAGATACGCAGTATTTT
>TRBJ1-1|.|many|TRBV6-1
CASTAWDLEAFF
TGTGCCAGCACCGCATGGGACCTTGAAGCTTTCTTT
>TRBJ2-1|TRBD2|many|TRBV2
CASTSPSGRNNEQFF
TGTGCCAGCACCTCCCCTAGCGGGAGGAACAATGAGCAGTTCTTC
>TRBJ2-3|TRBD2|many|TRBV29-1
CSGELAERADTQYF
TGCAGCGGAGAACTAGCGGAGCGGGCAGATACGCAGTATTTT
>TRBJ2-7|.|.|TRBV12-3/TRBV12-4
CASTDGQIAYEQYF
TGTGCCAGCACCGATGGACAGATAGCATACGAGCAGTACTTC
>TRBJ1-4|.|many|TRBV6-2/TRBV6-3
CASRVHRVRISEGKLFF
TGTGCCAGCAGGGTCCACAGGGTTCGGATCTCGGAGGGAAAACTGTTTTTT
>TRBJ2-7|.|many|TRBV7-2
CASSQGLYEQYF
TGTGCCAGCAGCCAGGGGCTCTACGAGCAGTACTTC
>TRBJ1-3|.|many|TRBV20-1
CSAREGAGGNTIYF
TGCAGTGCTAGAGAGGGGGCAGGTGGAAACACCATATATTTT
>TRBJ2-3|TRBD2|many|TRBV20-1
CSARGTSGSGSGSQYF
TGCAGTGCTAGAGGGACTAGCGGGAGTGGATCTGGGTCGCAGTATTTT
>TRBJ1-2|.|many|TRBV12-3/TRBV12-4
CASSLASGHLYTF
TGTGCCAGCAGTTTAGCATCGGGACACCTCTACACCTTC
>TRBJ1-1|.|many|TRBV11-2
CASSLDIQGKDTEAFF
TGTGCCAGCAGCTTAGATATACAGGGCAAGGACACTGAAGCTTTCTTT
>TRBJ2-4|.|many|TRBV10-2
CASSESTLAKNIQYF
TGCGCCAGCAGTGAGTCTACTTTAGCCAAAAACATTCAGTACTTC
>TRBJ1-1|TRBD1|many|TRBV18
CASSPPGGSRTEAFF
TGTGCCAGCTCACCTCCAGGGGGCTCCAGGACTGAAGCTTTCTTT
>TRBJ2-2|TRBD1|many|TRBV28
CASRAGGTTGELFF
TGTGCCAGCAGGGCAGGGGGTACCACCGGGGAGCTGTTTTTT
>TRBJ1-1|.|many|TRBV27
CASSLLQGPEAFF
TGTGCCAGCAGTTTATTACAGGGCCCTGAAGCTTTCTTT
>TRBJ2-1|.|many|TRBV5-1
CASSLVPTGENEQFF
TGCGCCAGCAGCTTGGTGCCTACCGGGGAGAATGAGCAGTTCTTC
>TRBJ2-7|TRBD1|many|TRBV7-2
CASSWGQGAYEQYF
TGTGCCAGCAGCTGGGGACAGGGGGCCTACGAGCAGTACTTC
>TRBJ2-2|.|many|TRBV14
CASSQDPRPTGELFF
TGTGCCAGCAGCCAAGATCCCAGACCCACCGGGGAGCTGTTTTTT
>TRBJ2-3|.|many|TRBV10-2
CASSDIPGAGTDTQYF
TGCGCCAGCAGTGACATACCGGGAGCAGGCACAGATACGCAGTATTTT
>TRBJ2-7|.|many|TRBV20-1
CSARGERGESYEQYF
TGCAGTGCTAGAGGGGAACGGGGAGAGTCCTACGAGCAGTACTTC
>TRBJ1-6|.|many|TRBV2
CASRGNSPLHF
TGTGCCAGCAGGGGGAATTCACCCCTCCACTTT
>TRBJ2-1|.|many|TRBV24-1
CATSNSRNEQFF
TGTGCCACCAGTAACTCTCGCAATGAGCAGTTCTTC
>TRBJ2-7|TRBD1|few|TRBV7-9
CATNTGGEREQYF
TGTGCCACAAATACAGGGGGCGAGAGGGAGCAGTACTTC
>TRBJ1-1|.|many|TRBV7-6
CASRPRGIAEAFF
TGTGCCAGCAGACCGCGGGGGATCGCTGAAGCTTTCTTT
>TRBJ2-1|TRBD2|many|TRBV7-4
CASSLEGAELAGNYNEQFF
TGTGCCAGCAGCTTAGAAGGGGCCGAACTAGCGGGAAATTACAATGAGCAGTTCTTC
>TRBJ2-1|TRBD2|many|TRBV12-3/TRBV12-4
CAIIPPGTSWRPNEQFF
TGTGCCATTATACCTCCTGGGACTAGCTGGAGACCCAATGAGCAGTTCTTC
>TRBJ1-1|.|many|TRBV5-1
CASSLRGEATEAFF
TGCGCCAGCAGCCTGCGGGGGGAGGCGACTGAAGCTTTCTTT
>TRBJ2-3|.|many|TRBV20-1
CSARETRTDTQYF
TGCAGTGCTAGGGAGACGAGAACAGATACGCAGTATTTT
>TRBJ2-7|.|many|TRBV6-2/TRBV6-3
CASSFLRGEQYF
TGTGCCAGCAGTTTTCTGCGTGGGGAGCAGTACTTC
>TRBJ2-5|TRBD1|many|TRBV18
CASSNMQGAQETQYF
TGTGCCAGCTCAAACATGCAGGGGGCCCAAGAGACCCAGTACTTC
>TRBJ2-7|.|many|TRBV20-1
CSARAGDYEQYF
TGCAGTGCTAGAGCTGGGGATTACGAGCAGTACTTC
>TRBJ2-6|.|many|TRBV4-3
CASSQVGTSSGANVLTF
TGCGCCAGCAGCCAAGTTGGCACTAGCTCTGGGGCCAACGTCCTGACTTTC
>TRBJ1-1|.|many|TRBV6-6
CASSYAGRKAEAFF
TGTGCCAGCAGTTACGCGGGGAGGAAGGCTGAAGCTTTCTTT
>TRBJ2-1|TRBD1|few|TRBV20-1
CSAQNTGTGRYNEQFF
TGCAGTGCTCAAAATACCGGGACAGGGAGGTACAATGAGCAGTTCTTC
>TRBJ2-5|.|many|TRBV5-1
CASSSNQETQYF
TGCGCCAGCAGCTCTAACCAAGAGACCCAGTACTTC
>TRBJ2-3|.|many|TRBV5-1
CASIRGESTDTQYF
TGCGCCAGCATACGGGGAGAAAGCACAGATACGCAGTATTTT
>TRBJ2-1|TRBD1|many|TRBV6-5
CASSYSGTGSNEQFF
TGTGCCAGCAGTTACTCCGGGACAGGGTCCAATGAGCAGTTCTTC
>TRBJ2-1|.|many|TRBV12-3/TRBV12-4
CASSPRGFGYNEQFF
TGTGCCAGCAGCCCCAGGGGCTTCGGGTACAATGAGCAGTTCTTC
>TRBJ2-5|.|many|TRBV6-5
CASSYSLFRRQQETQYF
TGTGCCAGCAGTTACTCTCTTTTCAGGAGACAGCAAGAGACCCAGTACTTC